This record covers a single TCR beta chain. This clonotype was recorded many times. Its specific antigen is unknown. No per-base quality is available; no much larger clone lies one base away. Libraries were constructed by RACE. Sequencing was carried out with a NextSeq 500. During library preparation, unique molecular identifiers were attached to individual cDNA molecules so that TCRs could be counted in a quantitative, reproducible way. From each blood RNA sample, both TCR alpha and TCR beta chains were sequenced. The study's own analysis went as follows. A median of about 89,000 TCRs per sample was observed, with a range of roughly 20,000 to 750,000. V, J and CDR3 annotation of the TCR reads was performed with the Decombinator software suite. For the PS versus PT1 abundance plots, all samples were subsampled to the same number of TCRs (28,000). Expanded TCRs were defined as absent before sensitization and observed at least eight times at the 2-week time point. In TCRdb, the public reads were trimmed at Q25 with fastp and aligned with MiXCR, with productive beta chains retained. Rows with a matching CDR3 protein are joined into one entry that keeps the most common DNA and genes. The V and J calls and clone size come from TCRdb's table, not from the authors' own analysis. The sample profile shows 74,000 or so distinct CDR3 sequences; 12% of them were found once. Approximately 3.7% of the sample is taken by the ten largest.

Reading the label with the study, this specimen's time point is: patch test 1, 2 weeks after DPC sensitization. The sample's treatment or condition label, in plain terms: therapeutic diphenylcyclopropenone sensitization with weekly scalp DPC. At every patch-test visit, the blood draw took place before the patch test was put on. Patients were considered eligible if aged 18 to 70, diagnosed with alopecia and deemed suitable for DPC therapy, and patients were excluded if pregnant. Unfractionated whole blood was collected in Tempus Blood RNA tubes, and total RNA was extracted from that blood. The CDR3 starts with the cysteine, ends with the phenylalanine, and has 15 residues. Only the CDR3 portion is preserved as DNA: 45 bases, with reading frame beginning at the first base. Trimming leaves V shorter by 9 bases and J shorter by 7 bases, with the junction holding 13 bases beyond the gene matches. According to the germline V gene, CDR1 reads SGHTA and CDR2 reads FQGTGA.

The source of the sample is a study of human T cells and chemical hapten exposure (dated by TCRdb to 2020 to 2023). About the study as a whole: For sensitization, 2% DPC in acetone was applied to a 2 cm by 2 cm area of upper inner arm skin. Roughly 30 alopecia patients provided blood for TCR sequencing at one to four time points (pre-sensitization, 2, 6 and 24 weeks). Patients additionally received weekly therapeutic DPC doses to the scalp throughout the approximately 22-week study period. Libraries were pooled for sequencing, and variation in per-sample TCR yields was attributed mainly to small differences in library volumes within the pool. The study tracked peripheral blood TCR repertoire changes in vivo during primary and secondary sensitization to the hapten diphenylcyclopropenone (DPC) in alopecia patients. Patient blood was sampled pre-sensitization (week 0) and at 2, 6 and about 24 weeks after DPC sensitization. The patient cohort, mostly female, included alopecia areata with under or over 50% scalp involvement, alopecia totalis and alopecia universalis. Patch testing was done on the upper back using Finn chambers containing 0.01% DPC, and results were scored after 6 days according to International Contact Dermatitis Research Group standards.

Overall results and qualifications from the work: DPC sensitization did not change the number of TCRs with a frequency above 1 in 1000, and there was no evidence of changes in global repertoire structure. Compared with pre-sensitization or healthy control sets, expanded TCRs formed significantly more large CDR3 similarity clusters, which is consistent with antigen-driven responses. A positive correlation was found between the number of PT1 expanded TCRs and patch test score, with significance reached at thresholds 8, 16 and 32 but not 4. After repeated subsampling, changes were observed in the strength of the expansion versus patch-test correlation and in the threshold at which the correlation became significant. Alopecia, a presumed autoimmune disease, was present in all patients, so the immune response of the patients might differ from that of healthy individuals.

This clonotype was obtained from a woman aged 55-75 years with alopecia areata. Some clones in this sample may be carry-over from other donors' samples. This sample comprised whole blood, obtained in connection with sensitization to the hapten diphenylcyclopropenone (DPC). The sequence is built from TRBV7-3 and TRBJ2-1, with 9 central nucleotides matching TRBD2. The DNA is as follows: TGTGCCAGTGGGTCCGGGACTAGCTTAGGAAATGAGCAGTTCTTC. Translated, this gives CASGSGTSLGNEQFF.